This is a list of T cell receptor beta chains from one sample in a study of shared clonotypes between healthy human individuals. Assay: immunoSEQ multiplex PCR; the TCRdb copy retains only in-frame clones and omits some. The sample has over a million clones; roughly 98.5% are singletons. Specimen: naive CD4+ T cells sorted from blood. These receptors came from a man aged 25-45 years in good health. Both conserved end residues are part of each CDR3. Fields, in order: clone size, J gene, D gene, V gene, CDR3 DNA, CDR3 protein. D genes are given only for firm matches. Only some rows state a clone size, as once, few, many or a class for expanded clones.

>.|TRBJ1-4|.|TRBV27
TGTGCCAGCAGTGCACGCTCAACTAATGAAAAACTGTTTTTT
CASSARSTNEKLFF
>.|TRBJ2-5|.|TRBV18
TGTGCCAGCTCACTCCGGATCCTCCCCGAGGGGACCCAGTACTTC
CASSLRILPEGTQYF
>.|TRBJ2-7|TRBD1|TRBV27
TGTGCCAGCAGTTTTAGTGACAGGGTACACGAGCAGTACTTC
CASSFSDRVHEQYF
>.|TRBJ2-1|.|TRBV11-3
TGTGCCAGCAGCGACCTAGGGCCCAGCGAGCAGTTCTTC
CASSDLGPSEQFF
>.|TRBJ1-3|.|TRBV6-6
TGTGCCAGCAGCCGACTTCAGAGCTCTGGAAACACCATATATTTT
CASSRLQSSGNTIYF
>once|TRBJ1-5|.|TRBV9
TGTGCCAGCAGTCGCTCGGCCAATCAGCCCCAGCATTTT
CASSRSANQPQHF
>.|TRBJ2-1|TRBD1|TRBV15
TGTGCCACCAGCAAGATAGAGGGGGCAGGGAATGAGCAGTTCTTC
CATSKIEGAGNEQFF
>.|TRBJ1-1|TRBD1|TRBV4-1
TGCGCCAGCACCCAGGGGGCGGCAAGGAACACTGAAGCTTTCTTT
CASTQGAARNTEAFF
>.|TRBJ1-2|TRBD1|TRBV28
TGTGCCAGCAGGAACGACAGGGGGGACTATGGCTACACCTTC
CASRNDRGDYGYTF
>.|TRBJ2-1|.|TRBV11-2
TGTGCCAGCAGGTTTTGGGGCCCGATAAGCAATGAGCAGTTCTTC
CASRFWGPISNEQFF
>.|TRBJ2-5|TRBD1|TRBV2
TGTGCCAGCAGTCGGGGACAGGGGGATTTTGAGACCCAGTACTTC
CASSRGQGDFETQYF
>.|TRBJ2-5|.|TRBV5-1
TGCGCCAGCAGCTTGTCCCCAGGTGGTGAGACCCAGTACTTC
CASSLSPGGETQYF
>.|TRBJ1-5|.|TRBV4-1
TGCGCCAGCAGCCAAGTCGACGGAGGGCATCAGCCCCAGCATTTT
CASSQVDGGHQPQHF
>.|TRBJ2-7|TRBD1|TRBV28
TGTGCCAGCAGTCTGACAGGGGCCCCCTACGAGCAGTACTTC
CASSLTGAPYEQYF
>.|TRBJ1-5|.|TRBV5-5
TGTGCCAGCAGCCGGAGTAGCAATCAGCCCCAGCATTTT
CASSRSSNQPQHF
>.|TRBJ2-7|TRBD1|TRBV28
TGTGCCAGCAGCATCGGGACAGGGTTTTACGAGCAGTACTTC
CASSIGTGFYEQYF
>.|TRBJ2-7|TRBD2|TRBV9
TGTGCCAGCAGCGTCGAACCGGGACTAGCGGGAGGGCCTATCCACGAGCAGTACTTC
CASSVEPGLAGGPIHEQYF
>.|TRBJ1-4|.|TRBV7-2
TGTGCCAGCAGCTTATCTGAAAAACTGTTTTTT
CASSLSEKLFF
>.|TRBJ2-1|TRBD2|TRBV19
TGTGCCAGTAGTCGGACTAGCGGGAGCTCCTACAATGAGCAGTTCTTC
CASSRTSGSSYNEQFF
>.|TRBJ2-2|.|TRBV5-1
TGCGCCAGCAGCTTGCTGGGAACGAACACCGGGGAGCTGTTTTTT
CASSLLGTNTGELFF
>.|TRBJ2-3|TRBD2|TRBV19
TGTGCCAGTAGTTCCCTCCTAGCGGGGGCTAGCACAGATACGCAGTATTTT
CASSSLLAGASTDTQYF
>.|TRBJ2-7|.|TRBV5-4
TGTGCCAGCAGCTTGCCTGGACAGAACGAGCAGTACTTC
CASSLPGQNEQYF
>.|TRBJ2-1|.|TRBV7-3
TGTGCCAGCAGCCCGGGCTCCTACAATGAGCAGTTCTTC
CASSPGSYNEQFF
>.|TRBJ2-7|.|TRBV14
TGTGCCAGCAGTCACATCTACGAGCAGTACTTC
CASSHIYEQYF
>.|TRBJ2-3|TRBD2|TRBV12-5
TGTGCTAGTGGAACGGGACTAGCGGGTGGTGGCACAGATACGCAGTATTTT
CASGTGLAGGGTDTQYF
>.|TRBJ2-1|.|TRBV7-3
TGTGCCAGCAGCTTAGTGGGACCTTTTGATGAGCAGTTCTTC
CASSLVGPFDEQFF
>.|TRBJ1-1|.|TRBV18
TGTGCCACGAGGATGGACCGAACACTCCCTGAAGCTTTCTTT
CATRMDRTLPEAFF
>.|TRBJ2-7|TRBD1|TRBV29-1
TGCAGCGTAAGGACAGGGAGGTACGAGCAGTACTTC
CSVRTGRYEQYF
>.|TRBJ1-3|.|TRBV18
TGTGCCAGCTCACCACTCTCGCAGGGTCGAGGGAACACCATATATTTT
CASSPLSQGRGNTIYF
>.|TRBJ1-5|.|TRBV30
TGTGCCTGGACCCCCCAGAGGGCCCCGGGGCAGCCCCAGCATTTT
CAWTPQRAPGQPQHF
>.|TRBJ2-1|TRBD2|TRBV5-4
TGTGCCAGCAGCTTAGGGACTAGCTCCTACAATGAGCAGTTCTTC
CASSLGTSSYNEQFF
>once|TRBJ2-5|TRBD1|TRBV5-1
TGCGCCAGCAGCAGCTCCCCGGGACAGCAAGAGACCCAGTACTTC
CASSSSPGQQETQYF
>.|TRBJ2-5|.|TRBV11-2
TGTGCCAGCAGCGCAGACAGGAAAGAGACCCAGTACTTC
CASSADRKETQYF
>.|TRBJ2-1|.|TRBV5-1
TGCGCCAGCAGCCTCGGGAGCTTGGGTGAGCAGTTCTTC
CASSLGSLGEQFF
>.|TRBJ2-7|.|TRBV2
TGTGCCAGCAGTGAAGCGCTTGCTTGGTACGAGCAGTACTTC
CASSEALAWYEQYF
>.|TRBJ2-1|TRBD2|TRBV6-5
TGTGCCAGCAGTTCACTAGCGGGAGTCCACAATGAGCAGTTCTTC
CASSSLAGVHNEQFF
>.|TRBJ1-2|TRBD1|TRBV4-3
TGCGCCAGCAGCCAAGATCAGGGGGCGAGGGGCTACACCTTC
CASSQDQGARGYTF
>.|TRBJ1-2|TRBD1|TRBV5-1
TGCGCCAGCAGCTTACGGACAGGGGCCAACTATGGCTACACCTTC
CASSLRTGANYGYTF
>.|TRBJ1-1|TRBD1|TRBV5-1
TGCGCCAGCAACTCCCGGGACAGCACTGAAGCTTTCTTT
CASNSRDSTEAFF
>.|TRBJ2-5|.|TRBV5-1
TGCGCCAGCAGCGGACAAGCCCAAGAGACCCAGTACTTC
CASSGQAQETQYF
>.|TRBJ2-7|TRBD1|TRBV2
TGTGCCAGCACCCCAGACAGGGGGCTCTCCTACGAGCAGTACTTC
CASTPDRGLSYEQYF
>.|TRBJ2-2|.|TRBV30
TGTGCCTGGAGGGGCCGCCGGGGGACCGGGGAGCTGTTTTTT
CAWRGRRGTGELFF
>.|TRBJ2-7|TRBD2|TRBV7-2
TGTGCCAGCAGCTGGGGGACTAGCGACTACGAGCAGTACTTC
CASSWGTSDYEQYF
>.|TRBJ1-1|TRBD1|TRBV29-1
TGCAGCGTTGAGGGGGACAGGGTCGCCACTGAAGCTTTCTTT
CSVEGDRVATEAFF
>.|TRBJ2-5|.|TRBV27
TGTGCCAGTAAGACAGGGAGGGAGACCCAGTACTTC
CASKTGRETQYF
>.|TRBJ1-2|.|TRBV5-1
TGCGCCAGCAATCGTGAAGGCTATGGCTACACCTTC
CASNREGYGYTF
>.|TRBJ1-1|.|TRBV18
TGTGCCAGCTCAACCAGGACGGTAGAGAACACTGAAGCTTTCTTT
CASSTRTVENTEAFF
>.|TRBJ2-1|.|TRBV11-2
TGTGCCAGCGGCCAGGGTCAGGGGTACGATGAGCAGTTCTTC
CASGQGQGYDEQFF
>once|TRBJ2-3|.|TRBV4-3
TGCGCCAGCAGCCAAGATCTTGGTAGTTTGGATACGCAGTATTTT
CASSQDLGSLDTQYF
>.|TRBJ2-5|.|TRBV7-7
TGTGCCAGCAGCATACTAGTCCAAGAGACCCAGTACTTC
CASSILVQETQYF
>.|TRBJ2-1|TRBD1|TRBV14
TGTGCCAGCAGCCATAGGACAGGGAGTTACAATGAGCAGTTCTTC
CASSHRTGSYNEQFF
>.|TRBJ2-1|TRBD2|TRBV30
TGTGCCTGGTCGACTAGCGAAATTGGCAATGAGCAGTTCTTC
CAWSTSEIGNEQFF
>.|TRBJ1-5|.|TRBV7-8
TGTGCCAGCAGCTTAGCCCCGGGAGAAATAGCATATCAGCCCCAGCATTTT
CASSLAPGEIAYQPQHF
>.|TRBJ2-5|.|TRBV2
TGTGCCAGCGCTAGATCCAGGAACCAAGAGACCCAGTACTTC
CASARSRNQETQYF
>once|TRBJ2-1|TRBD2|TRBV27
TGTGCCAGCAGCCTTTTAGGGGGGCCTAGCGGGAGCTACAATGAGCAGTTCTTC
CASSLLGGPSGSYNEQFF